One sample yielded the 15 T cell receptor beta chains listed below, sequenced in a study of shared clonotypes between healthy human individuals. Data came from immunoSEQ multiplex PCR; TCRdb stores just in-frame clones and leaves some out. This sample has around 100,000 clones, with about 70% found just once. The sequenced sample consisted of memory CD8+ T cells sorted from blood. This sample's subset: CD45RO+ cells pooled with CCR7-negative TemRA cells. Every receptor here comes from a woman in her twenties or thirties in good health.

This chain connects TRBV5-1 to TRBJ2-3; D gene uncertain. Per the germline V gene, CDR1 is SGHRS and CDR2 is YFSETQ. This CDR3 is 16 amino acids long. V was clipped by 0 bases and J by 0 bases, with 11 bases between them. The CDR3 coding sequence is TGCGCCAGCAGCTTGGAAGTCAGTCATAGCACAGATACGCAGTATTTT. This translates into CASSLEVSHSTDTQYF. The entire variable domain, with the rest obtained from reference TRBV5-1 and TRBJ2-3, is as follows: KAGVTQTPRYLIKTRGQQVTLSCSPISGHRSVSWYQQTPGQGLQFLFEYFSETQRNKGNFPGRFSGRQFSNSRSEMNVSTLELGDSALYLCASSLEVSHSTDTQYFGPGTRLTVL.

This clone was observed a handful of times. The CDR3 DNA is TGTGCCAGCAGCTTTTATCAGGGGGTAGTGGAGACCCAGTACTTC. Its protein product is CASSFYQGVVETQYF. The chain couples TRBV7-8 to TRBJ2-5, with 7 positions matching TRBD1. Trimming removed 3 bases from V and 5 bases from J; junction bases left unmatched: 9. Germline V gives CDR1 SGHVS, CDR2 FQNEAQ. The CDR3 has 15 residues.

On this clone: This sequence is one base from a far larger clone and is likely a read error. This chain connects TRBV6-4 to TRBJ2-2; TRBD1 aligns across 7 bases. The CDR3 has 14 amino acids. In germline, CDR1 is MRHNA, CDR2 SNTAGT. The CDR3 sequence: CASSETGDTGKLFF. CDR3 nucleotide sequence: TGTGCCAGCAGTGAAACAGGGGACACCGGGAAGCTGTTTTTT.

The chain joins TRBV5-1 to TRBJ2-5, with TRBD2 matching 8 bases. Germline V gene sequence: CDR1 SGHRS, CDR2 YFSETQ. The CDR3 loop spans 15 amino acids. With V trimmed by 4 bases and J by 5 bases, 10 bases remained unmatched. CDR3 nucleotide sequence: TGCGCCAGCAGCCCAGACGGGGGGGCTTGGGAGACCCAGTACTTC. As protein: CASSPDGGAWETQYF.

V usage is TRBV18 and J usage is TRBJ2-1; TRBD2 matches at 11 bases. J gave up 3 bases and V 0 bases, and 1 base lay outside the gene matches. CDR1 and CDR2 from the germline V gene are KGHSH and LQKENI. The CDR3 runs to 16 residues. DNA for the CDR3: TGTGCCAGCTCACCACCGGGACTAGCGGACTACAATGAGCAGTTCTTC. Its protein product is CASSPPGLADYNEQFF.

The rearrangement uses TRBV19 and TRBJ1-5, with D perhaps matching TRBD1 (6 bases). The CDR3 loop spans 15 amino acids. V lost 2 bases, J lost 4 bases, and 12 bases lay in between. Germline V gene sequence: CDR1 LNHDA, CDR2 SQIVND (reference sequence). The CDR3 region has the DNA TGTGCCAGTAGTATACTGCAGGGGTGGAATCAGCCCCAGCATTTT. Amino acid sequence: CASSILQGWNQPQHF.

The V gene is TRBV28, the J gene TRBJ2-1, with 7 bases identical to TRBD2. Per the germline V gene, CDR1 is MDHEN and CDR2 is SYDVKM. The CDR3 is 15 residues long. Trimming cost V 7 bases and J 3 bases; bases outside gene matches: 9. The CDR3 coding sequence is TGTGCCAGCATCGGCGGCGGGAGAGACTACAATGAGCAGTTCTTC. Amino acid sequence: CASIGGGRDYNEQFF.

This clone was observed many times. The V gene is TRBV27, the J gene TRBJ2-2, with 7 bases identical to TRBD1. The germline gives CDR1 MNHEY, CDR2 SMNVEV (reference sequence). This CDR3 contains 16 residues. V lost 2 bases to trimming and J lost 6 bases; unmatched junction nucleotides: 9. The CDR3 nucleotides read TGTGCCAGCAGTTTAATACCAGGGGGTGGGGCCGGGGAGCTGTTTTTT. Its protein product is CASSLIPGGGAGELFF.

This rearrangement joins TRBV7-2 to TRBJ2-2; unclear D gene. Germline V gene data show CDR1 as SGHTA and CDR2 as FQGNSA. The CDR3 has 11 amino acids. V lost 5 bases and J 8 bases, leaving 6 bases between the germline ends. Here the CDR3 DNA reads TGTGCCAGCAGCCCCCCAGGGGAGCTGTTTTTT. It yields the protein CASSPPGELFF.

A few counts support this clone. This chain links TRBV6-1 with TRBJ1-4, with TRBD1 matching over 9 bases. This CDR3 has 15 amino acids. Germline V gene lookup returns CDR1 MNHNS and CDR2 SASEGT. V dropped 3 bases and J dropped 8; count of bases not matched to a gene: 7. The CDR3 coding sequence is TGTGCCAGCAGTGACATACAGGGGGCTTGGGAAAAACTGTTTTTT. Translated: CASSDIQGAWEKLFF.

This clone is medium-sized in the sample. The chain is built from TRBV28 and TRBJ2-7; a possible D gene is TRBD2 (5 bases). Trimming left V 6 bases short and J 2 bases short, with 17 bases between. The CDR3 totals 15 residues. Germline V gene sequence: CDR1 MDHEN, CDR2 SYDVKM. In DNA form, the CDR3 reads TGTGCCAGCAGCTCCCAGCGGCCTGCGGCCTACGAGCAGTACTTC. This codes for CASSSQRPAAYEQYF.

The table lists this clone with a few counts. The chain couples TRBV6-6 to TRBJ2-3, with D uncertain. V was trimmed by 6 bases and J by 0 bases, leaving 16 bases between them. Looked up from germline, CDR1 is MNHNY and CDR2 is SVGAGI (reference sequence). CDR3 length equals 16 residues. In nucleotides, the CDR3 is TGTGCCAGCAGCTCGACGATGTGGGGTAGCACAGATACGCAGTATTTT. This gives the protein CASSSTMWGSTDTQYF.

V usage is TRBV28 and J usage is TRBJ1-4; D gene uncertain. This CDR3 is 17 amino acids long. The germline V gene has CDR1 MDHEN and CDR2 SYDVKM. V dropped 4 bases and J dropped 0 bases, with 15 bases sitting between them. The CDR3 sequence is CASSYAWDPATNEKLFF. The CDR3 DNA follows: TGTGCCAGCAGTTACGCCTGGGATCCTGCAACTAATGAAAAACTGTTTTTT. The variable domain in full, completed from reference TRBV28 and TRBJ1-4, reads DVKVTQSSRYLVKRTGEKVFLECVQDMDHENMFWYRQDPGLGLRLIYFSYDVKMKEKGDIPEGYSVSREKKERFSLILESASTNQTSMYLCASSYAWDPATNEKLFFGSGTQLSVL.

The V call is TRBV5-1, the J call TRBJ2-7, with TRBD1 as a possible D gene (6 bases). The CDR3 runs 17 residues. Trimming left V 0 bases short and J 0 bases short, with 16 bases between. CDR1 and CDR2 from the germline V gene are SGHRS and YFSETQ. The CDR3 nucleotides are TGCGCCAGCAGCTTGGACTGTTGTGGGACAAGCTCCTACGAGCAGTACTTC. Translating gives CASSLDCCGTSSYEQYF.

The J gene is TRBJ2-3, the V gene TRBV2; D call uncertain. The CDR3 is made up of 13 amino acids. Trimming removed 7 bases from V and 5 bases from J, with 13 bases in between. The germline V gene encodes CDR1 SNHLY and CDR2 FYNNEI. The CDR3 DNA sequence: TGTGCCAGCACCGTTCCCTTAGAAGATACGCAGTATTTT. Translated, it gives CASTVPLEDTQYF.